The sequence of this T cell receptor beta chain was determined in a study of T-cell memory formation after mild COVID-19. Study information: Most TCR clusters belonged to a single donor.

MiXCR was run by TCRdb on the 5' RACE reads, yielding one entry per CDR3 protein. The table records just under 550,000 distinct CDR3 sequences, approximately 20% of them present only once. The V gene lost 6 bases and the J gene lost 6 bases, with 21 bases spanning the gap. Per germline, CDR1 KGHSH and CDR2 LQKENI. CDR3 length: 16 residues. Specimen: PBMCs or a T cell subset sorted from them (not recorded which). J is TRBJ2-1 and V is TRBV18, with a possible D match to TRBD2 (6 bases). The receptor was isolated from an adult woman who had mild COVID-19 (a few samples of this study predate the infection). Cell type and time point are not known. CDR3 loop: CASSDNSGVMSNEQFF. DNA for the CDR3: TGTGCCAGCTCGGACAATAGCGGAGTCATGTCCAATGAGCAGTTCTTC.